Described below is a single T cell receptor beta chain sequence and its context. Antigen unknown. Repertoires were generated with immunoSEQ multiplex PCR, while TCRdb's copy carries only in-frame clones and drops some. The table records more than 60,000 clones, about 87% of them present only once. The entry originates in a study of OX40 agonist ivuxolimab in advanced cancers. Across the study: Across the patients, intravenous ivuxolimab was delivered every 2 weeks at 0.01 to 10 mg/kg.

Study conclusions and caveats: There were also nonresponders showing low normalized T-cell clonal expansion.

Blood was sampled at baseline, cycle 4 day 1, and cycle 7 day 1. Germline-derived CDR1 and CDR2 are MNHEY and SMNVEV (reference sequence). V dropped 0 bases and J dropped 3 bases, with 9 bases sitting between them. CDR3 length: 15 amino acids. The sample here was CD4+ or CD8+ T cells sorted from blood, taken in a trial of the OX40 agonist ivuxolimab. The chain carries TRBV27 and TRBJ2-1; possibly TRBD1 for D (5 bases). The TCR sequence derives from an adult with an advanced solid tumor such as melanoma, head and neck, liver or kidney cancer. The CDR3: CASSLSGVLYNEQFF. The DNA for the CDR3 is TGTGCCAGCAGTTTATCAGGGGTTCTCTACAATGAGCAGTTCTTC.